This T cell receptor (beta chain) is from a study of T cell repertoires in cytomegalovirus infection. Overall study results and limits: Based on cumulative public TCR beta family frequency, carriers of CMV plus the relevant HLA were identified.

In this sample, this clonotype turned up a few times. Antigen: not known. TCRdb redid the calling of the reads with MiXCR, one entry per CDR3 protein. The sample includes approximately 150,000 distinct CDR3 sequences, roughly 22% of them seen just once. The V gene's germline CDR1 is SEHNR and CDR2 FQNEAQ (reference sequence). The V end was cut by 7 bases, the J end by 2 bases, with 11 bases between. The CDR3 loop spans 13 amino acids. This TCR derives from a human donor in good health (CMV status not recorded). Some clones in this sample may be carry-over from other donors' samples. The specimen comprised CD8+ T cells from cultured PBMCs, sampled from culture after CMV antigen stimulation. This sequence joins TRBV7-9 and TRBJ1-1; D ambiguous. CDR3 region: CASTDTFNTEAFF. The CDR3, as DNA: TGTGCCAGCACTGACACGTTTAACACTGAAGCTTTCTTT.